The 19 T cell receptor beta chains given below trace back to one sample, sequenced in a study of CD8+CD57+ T cells in acquired aplastic anemia. CDR3 and TCR beta VDJ profiling relied on a genomic DNA template. TCRdb analysed the reads with MiXCR anew, one entry per CDR3 protein. The profile covers around 180,000 distinct CDR3 sequences, with 50% to 75% appearing a single time and less than 55% taken by the ten largest. Specimen: sorted CD4+, CD8+, or CD8+CD57+ T cells (not recorded which) from PBMCs. The receptor source for this set is a human donor in good health.

The chain employs TRBV19 and TRBJ2-7; tentative D call: TRBD2 (5 bases). The CDR3 loop spans 14 amino acids. V was trimmed by 2 bases and J by 1 base, leaving 9 bases between them. CDR1 is LNHDA, CDR2 SQIVND, per germline (reference sequence). CDR3 sequence (DNA): TGTGCCAGTAGTATAACGGGATCGTCCTACGAGCAGTACTTC. Amino acid sequence: CASSITGSSYEQYF. Supplemented by reference TRBV19 and TRBJ2-7, the full variable domain reads DGGITQSPKYLFRKEGQNVTLSCEQNLNHDAMYWYRQDPGQGLRLIYYSQIVNDFQKGDIAEGYSVSREKKESFPLTVTSAQKNPTAFYLCASSITGSSYEQYFGPGTRLTVT.

The V call is TRBV5-4, the J call TRBJ2-6; D uncertain. Trimming took 1 base from V and 0 from J, leaving 11 bases between them. The CDR3 totals 17 residues. Germline V lookup: CDR1 SGHNT, CDR2 YYREEE (reference sequence). This CDR3 reads CASSLQRSDSGANVLTF. The CDR3 bases are TGTGCCAGCAGCTTGCAACGGTCCGACTCTGGGGCCAACGTCCTGACTTTC.

CDR3 amino acids: CASSIRQNSPLHF. In DNA form, the CDR3 reads TGTGCCAGTAGTATACGACAGAATTCACCCCTCCACTTT. The chain is built from TRBV19 and TRBJ1-6, with TRBD1 as a possible D gene (5 bases). There are 13 residues in the CDR3. The germline CDR1 and CDR2 sequences are LNHDA and SQIVND (reference sequence). V lost 2 bases, J lost 7 bases, and 6 bases lay in between.

The rearrangement links TRBV9 to TRBJ1-3, with TRBD1 identical over 10 bases. This CDR3 has 14 residues. Germline values: CDR1 SGDLS, CDR2 YYNGEE. V was clipped by 2 bases and J by 8 bases; unmatched bases: 4. CDR3 loop: CASSVGQGRDTIYF. For the CDR3, the DNA is TGTGCCAGCAGCGTGGGACAGGGGCGAGACACCATATATTTT.

A few counts support this clonotype. The chain joins TRBV27 to TRBJ1-4, with D perhaps TRBD1 (6 bases). The CDR3 spans 16 residues. V dropped 4 bases and J dropped 2 bases, with 14 bases sitting between them. Looked up from germline, CDR1 is MNHEY and CDR2 is SMNVEV (reference sequence). Written as DNA, the CDR3 is TGTGCCAGCAGTTCTGGACAGATAGGGACTAATGAAAAACTGTTTTTT. Translation: CASSSGQIGTNEKLFF.

The chain couples TRBV19 to TRBJ1-2; 8 positions agree with TRBD1. Unmatched junction bases numbered 13, after V lost 9 bases and J lost 7 bases. This CDR3 contains 14 residues. Germline V gives CDR1 LNHDA, CDR2 SQIVND (reference sequence). The CDR3 DNA is TGTGCCAGCGCCCCGGGCAGGGGGCGTAGTGGCTACACCTTC. It codes for CASAPGRGRSGYTF. Supplemented by reference TRBV19 and TRBJ1-2, the full variable domain reads DGGITQSPKYLFRKEGQNVTLSCEQNLNHDAMYWYRQDPGQGLRLIYYSQIVNDFQKGDIAEGYSVSREKKESFPLTVTSAQKNPTAFYLCASAPGRGRSGYTFGSGTRLTVV.

This sequence joins TRBV9 and TRBJ2-7; TRBD1 matches at 10 bases. The CDR3 sequence is 15 residues long. V trimming: 4 bases; J trimming: 5 bases; junction bases outside the gene matches: 9. The germline V gene has CDR1 SGDLS and CDR2 YYNGEE. The DNA of the CDR3 is TGTGCCAGCAGCCGAGAGACAGGGGGCGTCGACGAGCAGTACTTC. Translating gives CASSRETGGVDEQYF.

The gene calls are TRBV7-3 and TRBJ2-7; tentative D call: TRBD1 (5 bases). This CDR3 is built from 15 residues. CDR1 and CDR2 (germline): SGHTA, FQGTGA. V gave up 2 bases and J gave up 0 bases, with 11 bases separating them. Here the CDR3 reads CASSLAGYSSYEQYF. The DNA for the CDR3 is TGTGCCAGCAGCTTAGCAGGGTATAGCTCCTACGAGCAGTACTTC. Combining the CDR3 with reference TRBV7-3 and TRBJ2-7 gives the whole variable domain GAGVSQTPSNKVTEKGKYVELRCDPISGHTALYWYRQSLGQGPEFLIYFQGTGAADDSGLPNDRFFAVRPEGSVSTLKIQRTERGDSAVYLCASSLAGYSSYEQYFGPGTRLTVT.

The chain uses TRBV5-1 and TRBJ2-2; 8 bases agree with TRBD1. CDR1 is SGHRS, CDR2 YFSETQ, per germline. There are 14 residues in the CDR3. V lost 4 bases, J lost 7 bases, and 6 bases stayed unmatched. The CDR3 DNA reads as TGCGCCAGCAGCCCTGGGACAGGTGACGGGGAGCTGTTTTTT. It translates to CASSPGTGDGELFF.

J is TRBJ1-5 and V is TRBV7-8, with D perhaps TRBD1 (6 bases). The CDR3 totals 12 residues. V shed 6 bases and J shed 7 bases, with 10 bases lying between them. The germline V gene has CDR1 SGHVS and CDR2 FQNEAQ. The CDR3 reads CASRGGQQPQHF. CDR3 in DNA: TGTGCCAGCAGGGGGGGGCAACAGCCCCAGCATTTT.

The chain is built from TRBV2 and TRBJ2-1, with 7 bases matching TRBD1. The CDR3 contains 13 residues. Trimming cost V 10 bases and J 8 bases; bases outside gene matches: 11. Germline-derived CDR1 and CDR2 are SNHLY and FYNNEI. This chain's CDR3 is CATTRDSLDEQFF. Written as DNA, the CDR3 is TGTGCCACCACCAGGGACAGTCTCGATGAGCAGTTCTTC.

At least ten counts were recorded for this clonotype. The V and J genes are TRBV6-5 and TRBJ1-2, with 11 positions matching TRBD1. Trimming at V came to 2 bases and at J to 4 bases, leaving 6 bases not matched to a gene. Germline V gene lookup returns CDR1 MNHEY and CDR2 SVGAGI. CDR3 length equals 16 residues. The CDR3 loop is CASSYTSGTGGYGYTF. DNA for the CDR3: TGTGCCAGCAGTTACACCTCCGGGACAGGGGGCTATGGCTACACCTTC.

The chain joins TRBV24-1 to TRBJ2-5; D could derive from TRBD1 or TRBD2 (6 bases each). The CDR3 is made up of 13 amino acids. V was shortened by 5 bases and J by 7 bases, with 13 bases between the two germline ends. Germline lookup yields CDR1 KGHDR and CDR2 SFDVKD. The CDR3 here is CATSASEGGTQYF. CDR3 DNA: TGTGCCACCAGTGCTAGTGAGGGGGGGACCCAGTACTTC.

This clonotype occurred a few times. This rearrangement joins TRBV6-4 to TRBJ2-4; 7 bases are a match to TRBD1. The germline gives CDR1 MRHNA, CDR2 SNTAGT. V trimming: 3 bases; J trimming: 8 bases; junction bases outside the gene matches: 13. CDR3 length: 16 amino acids. The CDR3 protein is CASSEEPGTASHIQYF. CDR3 in DNA: TGTGCCAGCAGTGAAGAACCCGGGACAGCCAGTCACATTCAGTACTTC.

The chain recombines TRBV7-9 with TRBJ1-1, with D perhaps matching TRBD1 (6 bases). Germline lookup yields CDR1 SEHNR and CDR2 FQNEAQ (reference sequence). The length of the CDR3 is 14 residues. V gave up 5 bases and J gave up 6 bases, with 16 bases separating them. The CDR3 is CASSPGQRRAEAFF. As DNA, the CDR3 is TGTGCCAGCAGCCCAGGACAGAGAAGGGCTGAAGCTTTCTTT.

This clonotype turned up a few times. The genes are TRBV18 and TRBJ1-1, with D hard to call. The germline gives CDR1 KGHSH, CDR2 LQKENI. The CDR3 contains 13 residues. Trimming left V 3 bases short and J 11 bases short, with 16 bases between. In DNA, the CDR3 is TGTGCCAGCTCACCTCCCTCCGGCCCCCCGGCTTTCTTT. Translated: CASSPPSGPPAFF. Full variable domain (rest looked up from reference TRBV18 and TRBJ1-1): NAGVMQNPRHLVRRRGQEARLRCSPMKGHSHVYWYRQLPEEGLKFMVYLQKENIIDESGMPKERFSAEFPKEGPSILRIQQVVRGDSAAYFCASSPPSGPPAFFGQGTRLTVV.

Written as DNA, the CDR3 is TGTGCCAGCAGTTTAGCGCGAGGTTCTGGAAACACCATATATTTT. Amino acids: CASSLARGSGNTIYF. The chain combines TRBV12-3 or TRBV12-4 with TRBJ1-3; D gene unclear. V lost 0 bases to trimming and J lost 1 base, with 7 bases between them. The CDR3 has 15 amino acids.

This clonotype has just a few counts. The chain links TRBV7-8 to TRBJ1-1; D is ambiguous. Between the trimmed V and J ends, which lost 5 bases and 1 base, there was a span of 8 bases. CDR3 length equals 13 residues. Germline-derived CDR1 and CDR2 are SGHVS and FQNEAQ. The CDR3 sequence is CASSLNKNTEAFF. The CDR3 DNA sequence: TGTGCCAGCAGCCTCAACAAGAACACTGAAGCTTTCTTT.

This clonotype was seen at least ten times. The CDR3 sequence is CASSNYEQYF. The CDR3 DNA reads TGTGCCAGCAGCAACTACGAGCAGTACTTC. This chain joins TRBV11-2 and TRBJ2-7, with D unresolved. Germline values: CDR1 SGHAT, CDR2 FQNNGV. V gave up 5 bases and J gave up 3 bases, with 2 bases separating them. The CDR3 consists of 10 residues.